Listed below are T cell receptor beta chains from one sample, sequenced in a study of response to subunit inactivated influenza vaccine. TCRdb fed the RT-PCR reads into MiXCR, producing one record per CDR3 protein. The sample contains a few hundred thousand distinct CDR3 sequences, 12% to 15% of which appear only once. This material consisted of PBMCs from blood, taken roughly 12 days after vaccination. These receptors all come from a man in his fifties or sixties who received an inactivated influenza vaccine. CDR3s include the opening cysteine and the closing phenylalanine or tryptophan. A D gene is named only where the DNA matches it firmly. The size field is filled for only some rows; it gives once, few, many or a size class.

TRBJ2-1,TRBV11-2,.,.,TGTGCCAGCAGCCCAACGACAGAAGCCTACAATGAGCAGTTCTTC,CASSPTTEAYNEQFF
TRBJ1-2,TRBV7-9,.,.,TGTGCCAGCAGCCAACAGGGAGACTATGGCTACACCTTC,CASSQQGDYGYTF
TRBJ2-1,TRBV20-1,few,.,TGCAGTGCTAGCCCCGGGACTCTCAATGAGCAGTTCTTC,CSASPGTLNEQFF
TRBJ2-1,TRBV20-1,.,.,TGCAGTGCTAGGGTCAGGGACAGGGCATTAGCGGGATCTTACAATGAGCAGTTCTTC,CSARVRDRALAGSYNEQFF
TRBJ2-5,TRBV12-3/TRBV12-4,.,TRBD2,TGTGCCAGCAGCAAGACTAGCGGGCTAGGGGAGACCCAGTACTTC,CASSKTSGLGETQYF
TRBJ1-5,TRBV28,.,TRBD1,TGTGCCAGCAGAACCTCCTTGCAGGGGGGCAATCAGCCCCAGCATTTT,CASRTSLQGGNQPQHF
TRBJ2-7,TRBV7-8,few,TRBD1,TGTGCCAGCAGCCTAATCGAGTGGGGACAGGGTTACGAGCAGTACTTC,CASSLIEWGQGYEQYF
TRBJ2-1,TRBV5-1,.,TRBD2,TGCGCCAGCAGCTTGATACGTCTAGCGGGGGACAATGAGCAGTTCTTC,CASSLIRLAGDNEQFF
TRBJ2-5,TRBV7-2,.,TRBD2,TGTGCCAGCAGTCTTTCCAGGGCGGGAGTGAGAGAGACCCAGTACTTC,CASSLSRAGVRETQYF
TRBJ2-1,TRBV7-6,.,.,TGTGCCAGCAGCGCCATCTACGGTCCCAATGAGCAGTTCTTC,CASSAIYGPNEQFF
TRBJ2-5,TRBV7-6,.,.,TGTGCCAGCAGCCCCCCCGGGGCCAGGGGGACCCAGTACTTC,CASSPPGARGTQYF
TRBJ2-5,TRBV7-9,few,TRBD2,TGTGCCAGCAGCCCTAGCCTAGCGGGCCGCCAAGAGACCCAGTACTTC,CASSPSLAGRQETQYF